This TCR beta chain was identified in a study of beta chain features in type 1 diabetes. The study reverse transcribed the entire isolated RNA, so it sequenced expressed TCRB transcripts. Repertoires were generated with immunoSEQ multiplex PCR, while TCRdb's copy carries only in-frame clones and drops some. This table holds 310,000 or so clones, about 10% found once. Of note for this clone: The antigen is unknown.

Germline CDR1 is SGHRS and CDR2 is YFSETQ. V gave up 0 bases and J gave up 2 bases, with 9 bases separating them. This CDR3 region has 15 residues. Study conclusions and caveats: Among type 1 diabetes patients, VDJ junctions had fewer insertions and more deletions.

A heparinised blood draw that averaged around 100 mL was obtained once from each donor. Via the markers CD45RO/CCR7/CD25/CD127/CD95/CD27, stem cell-like memory, regulatory, central memory and naive CD4+ cells were sorted. All sorted populations exceeded 95% purity. The source of this sequence is a woman aged 30 to 39 in good health. This chain connects TRBV5-1 to TRBJ2-1; D not resolved. The sample consisted of naive CD4+ T cells from blood. CDR3: CASSLGSSAYNEQFF. The CDR3 DNA sequence: TGCGCCAGCAGCTTGGGTAGTAGTGCCTACAATGAGCAGTTCTTC. Full variable domain (rest looked up from reference TRBV5-1 and TRBJ2-1): KAGVTQTPRYLIKTRGQQVTLSCSPISGHRSVSWYQQTPGQGLQFLFEYFSETQRNKGNFPGRFSGRQFSNSRSEMNVSTLELGDSALYLCASSLGSSAYNEQFFGPGTRLTVL.